The clone carrying this T cell receptor beta chain occurred a few times. TCR beta CDR3 regions were amplified from RNA. TCR CDR3 regions were first amplified by RT-PCR with HTBI primers. One entry per CDR3 protein, called by TCRdb with MiXCR from the multiplex PCR reads. Among 250,000 to 300,000 distinct CDR3 sequences, around 15% were seen once, and the ten largest hold about 30%. These data are taken from a study of T cells in Graves' hyperthyroidism and ophthalmopathy. The source of this sequence is a woman aged 45-59 years with Graves' hyperthyroidism that later progressed to Graves' ophthalmopathy. What was sequenced was blood.

CDR3 amino acids: CASKGLTSTDTQYF. In DNA form, the CDR3 reads TGTGCCAGCAAAGGGTTAACTAGCACAGATACGCAGTATTTT. The V call is TRBV13, the J call TRBJ2-3; no reliable D call. CDR1 PRHDT and CDR2 FYEKMQ come from the germline V gene (reference sequence). This CDR3 comprises 14 residues. With 7 bases removed from V and 0 bases from J, the gap between germline ends came to 11 bases.